This is a list of T cell receptor beta chains from one sample in a study of post-analysis software for immune sequencing data. TCRdb reanalysed the PCR reads using MiXCR and keeps one entry per CDR3 protein. The table includes roughly 730,000 distinct CDR3 sequences, about 27% detected once. Source material: blood. Receptor source: a girl aged 5-17 years with multiple sclerosis. Each CDR3 is given with its conserved first and last residue. The order of the fields is J gene, D gene, clone size, V gene, CDR3 DNA, CDR3 protein. A D gene is named only where the DNA matches it firmly. For some rows the clone size is stated as once, few or many, or as a class when expanded; others skip it.

TRBJ2-5 | TRBD2 | NA | TRBV7-2 | TGTGCCAGCAGAACGGGGGGGGCGGGAGAGCAGTACTTC | CASRTGGAGEQYF
TRBJ2-7 | TRBD1 | few | TRBV15 | TGTGCCACCAGCCTCCGGACAGGGATCTACGAGCAGTACTTC | CATSLRTGIYEQYF
TRBJ2-7 | NA | NA | TRBV7-2 | TGTGCCAGCAGCCCCGTGGGCGACTGGGGCGAGCAGTACTTC | CASSPVGDWGEQYF
TRBJ2-4 | NA | NA | TRBV10-3 | TGTGCCATCAGCCCGGGGTCCAAAAGCATTCAGTACTTC | CAISPGSKSIQYF
TRBJ2-1 | TRBD1 | few | TRBV5-1 | TGCGCCAGCAGCTCGACAGGGACCCGCTACAATGAGCAGTTCTTC | CASSSTGTRYNEQFF
TRBJ2-5 | NA | few | TRBV6-5 | TGTGCCAGCAGTTACGGAAGGGAGACCCAGTACTTC | CASSYGRETQYF
TRBJ2-1 | TRBD1 | NA | TRBV7-2 | TGTGCCAGCAGCCAGGGACAGATCGATGAGCAGTTCTTC | CASSQGQIDEQFF
TRBJ2-5 | NA | few | TRBV5-1 | TGCGCCAGCAGCGGCCACGATCAGGTGACCCAGTACTTC | CASSGHDQVTQYF
TRBJ1-5 | NA | NA | TRBV10-3 | TGTGCCATCAGTGAGAGGTTCGGACGAGGTCAGCCCCAGCATTTT | CAISERFGRGQPQHF
TRBJ2-5 | TRBD2 | many | TRBV6-5 | TGTGCCAGCAGCCCCTTTGGTCCTAGCGGGGGGCAAGAGACCCAGTACTTC | CASSPFGPSGGQETQYF